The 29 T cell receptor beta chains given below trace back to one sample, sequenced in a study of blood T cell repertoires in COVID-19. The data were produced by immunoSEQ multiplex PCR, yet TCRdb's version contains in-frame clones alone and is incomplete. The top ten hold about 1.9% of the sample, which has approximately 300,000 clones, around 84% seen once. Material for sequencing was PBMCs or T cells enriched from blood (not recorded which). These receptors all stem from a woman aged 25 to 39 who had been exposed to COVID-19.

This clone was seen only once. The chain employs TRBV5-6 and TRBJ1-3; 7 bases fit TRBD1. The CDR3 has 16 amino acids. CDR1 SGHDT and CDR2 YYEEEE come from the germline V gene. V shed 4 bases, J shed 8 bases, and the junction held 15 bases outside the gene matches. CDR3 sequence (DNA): TGTGCCAGCAGCGCGTCGAGAGACAGGGTGATGGACACCATATATTTT. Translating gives CASSASRDRVMDTIYF. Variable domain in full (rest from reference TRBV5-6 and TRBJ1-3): DAGVTQSPTHLIKTRGQQVTLRCSPKSGHDTVSWYQQALGQGPQFIFQYYEEEERQRGNFPDRFSGHQFPNYSSELNVNALLLGDSALYLCASSASRDRVMDTIYFGEGSWLTVV.

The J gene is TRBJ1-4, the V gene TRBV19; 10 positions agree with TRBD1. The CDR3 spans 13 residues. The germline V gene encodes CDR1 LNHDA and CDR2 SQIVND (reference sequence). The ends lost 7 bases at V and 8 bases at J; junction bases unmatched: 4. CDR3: CASKGQGMEKLFF. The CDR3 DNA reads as TGTGCCAGTAAGGGACAGGGGATGGAAAAACTGTTTTTT. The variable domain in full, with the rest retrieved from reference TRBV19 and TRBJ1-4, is DGGITQSPKYLFRKEGQNVTLSCEQNLNHDAMYWYRQDPGQGLRLIYYSQIVNDFQKGDIAEGYSVSREKKESFPLTVTSAQKNPTAFYLCASKGQGMEKLFFGSGTQLSVL.

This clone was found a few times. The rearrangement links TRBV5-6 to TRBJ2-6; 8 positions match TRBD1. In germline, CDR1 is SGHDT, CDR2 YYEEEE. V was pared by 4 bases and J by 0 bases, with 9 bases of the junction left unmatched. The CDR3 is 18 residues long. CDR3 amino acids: CASSPGTGQGSGANVLTF. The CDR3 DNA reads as TGTGCCAGCAGCCCGGGGACAGGCCAAGGCTCTGGGGCCAACGTCCTGACTTTC.

CDR3 residues: CACQGRDRGYNEQFF. CDR3 in DNA: TGTGCCTGTCAAGGACGGGACAGGGGATACAATGAGCAGTTCTTC. This chain connects TRBV30 to TRBJ2-1; 10 bases agree with TRBD1. Germline V lookup: CDR1 GTSNPN, CDR2 SVGIG (reference sequence). The junction had 9 bases not matched to a gene; V was cut back by 6 bases and J by 4 bases. The CDR3 is 15 amino acids.

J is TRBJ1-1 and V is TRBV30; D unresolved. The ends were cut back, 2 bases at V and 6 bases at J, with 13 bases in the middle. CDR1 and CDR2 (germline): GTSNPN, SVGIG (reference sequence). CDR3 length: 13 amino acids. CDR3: CAWSPTGRPEAFF. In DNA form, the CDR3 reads TGTGCCTGGAGTCCAACGGGTAGGCCTGAAGCTTTCTTT. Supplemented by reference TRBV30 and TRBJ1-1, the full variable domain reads SQTIHQWPATLVQPVGSPLSLECTVEGTSNPNLYWYRQAAGRGLQLLFYSVGIGQISSEVPQNLSASRPQDRQFILSSKKLLLSDSGFYLCAWSPTGRPEAFFGQGTRLTVV.

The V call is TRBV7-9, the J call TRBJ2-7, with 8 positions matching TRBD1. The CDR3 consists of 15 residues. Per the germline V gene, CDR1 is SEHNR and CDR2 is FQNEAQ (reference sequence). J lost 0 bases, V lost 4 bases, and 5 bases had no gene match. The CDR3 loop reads CASSSLDRGSYEQYF. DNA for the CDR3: TGTGCCAGCAGCTCTTTAGACAGGGGCTCCTACGAGCAGTACTTC. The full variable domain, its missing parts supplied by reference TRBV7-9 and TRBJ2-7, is DTGVSQNPRHKITKRGQNVTFRCDPISEHNRLYWYRQTLGQGPEFLTYFQNEAQLEKSRLLSDRFSAERPKGSFSTLEIQRTEQGDSAMYLCASSSLDRGSYEQYFGPGTRLTVT.

DNA of the CDR3: TGTGCCAGCAGCTTAATGTCGGGGGAGTCCTACTACAATGAGCAGTTCTTC. It specifies CASSLMSGESYYNEQFF. The chain links TRBV7-3 to TRBJ2-1; tentative D call: TRBD2 (6 bases). The CDR3 consists of 17 residues. Germline CDR1 is SGHTA and CDR2 is FQGTGA. Trimming shortened V by 1 base and J by 3 bases, and 16 bases separated the two germline ends. The full variable domain, rest sourced from reference TRBV7-3 and TRBJ2-1, is GAGVSQTPSNKVTEKGKYVELRCDPISGHTALYWYRQSLGQGPEFLIYFQGTGAADDSGLPNDRFFAVRPEGSVSTLKIQRTERGDSAVYLCASSLMSGESYYNEQFFGPGTRLTVL.

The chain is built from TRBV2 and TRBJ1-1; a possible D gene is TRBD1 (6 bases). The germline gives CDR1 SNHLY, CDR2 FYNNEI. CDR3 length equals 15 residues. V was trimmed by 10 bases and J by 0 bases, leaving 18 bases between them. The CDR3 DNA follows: TGTGCCATCTGGGGCAGGGGTGGCATGAACACTGAAGCTTTCTTT. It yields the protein CAIWGRGGMNTEAFF.

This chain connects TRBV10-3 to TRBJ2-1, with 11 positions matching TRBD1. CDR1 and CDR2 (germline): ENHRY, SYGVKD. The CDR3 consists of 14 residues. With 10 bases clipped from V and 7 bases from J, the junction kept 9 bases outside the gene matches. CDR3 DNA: TGTGCCAGCGACCGGGACAGGGGGGGAAATGAGCAGTTCTTC. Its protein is CASDRDRGGNEQFF.

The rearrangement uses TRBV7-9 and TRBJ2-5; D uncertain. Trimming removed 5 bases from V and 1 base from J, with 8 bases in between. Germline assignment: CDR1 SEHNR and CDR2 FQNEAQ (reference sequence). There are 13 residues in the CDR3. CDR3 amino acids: CASSLLPQETQYF. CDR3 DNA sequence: TGTGCCAGCAGCCTACTACCCCAAGAGACCCAGTACTTC.

The CDR3 DNA reads TGTGCCAGCAGCAGGGGGCGCAGCTACGAGCAGTACTTC. This sequence encodes CASSRGRSYEQYF. V and J are TRBV6-2 or TRBV6-3 and TRBJ2-7; 8 bases align to TRBD1. The ends lost 6 bases at V and 3 bases at J; junction bases unmatched: 4. There are 13 residues in the CDR3. Germline CDR1 and CDR2: MNHEY and SVGEGT.

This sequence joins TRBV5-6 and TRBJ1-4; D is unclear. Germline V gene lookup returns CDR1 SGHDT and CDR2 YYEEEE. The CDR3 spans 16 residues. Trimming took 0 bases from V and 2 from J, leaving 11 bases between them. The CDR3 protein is CASSLGAGVTNEKLFF. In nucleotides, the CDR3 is TGTGCCAGCAGCTTGGGGGCGGGAGTTACTAATGAAAAACTGTTTTTT.

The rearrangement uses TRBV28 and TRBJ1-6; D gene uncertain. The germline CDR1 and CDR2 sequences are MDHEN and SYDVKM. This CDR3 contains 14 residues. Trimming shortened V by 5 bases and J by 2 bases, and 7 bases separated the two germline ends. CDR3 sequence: CASSPLPYNSPLHF. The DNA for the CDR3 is TGTGCCAGCAGTCCACTCCCCTATAATTCACCCCTCCACTTT.

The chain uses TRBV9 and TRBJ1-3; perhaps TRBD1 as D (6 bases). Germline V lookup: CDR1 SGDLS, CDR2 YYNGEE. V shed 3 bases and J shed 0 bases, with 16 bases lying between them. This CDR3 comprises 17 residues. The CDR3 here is CASSARDTRSSGNTIYF. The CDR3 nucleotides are TGTGCCAGCAGCGCCCGGGACACGAGGAGCTCTGGAAACACCATATATTTT.

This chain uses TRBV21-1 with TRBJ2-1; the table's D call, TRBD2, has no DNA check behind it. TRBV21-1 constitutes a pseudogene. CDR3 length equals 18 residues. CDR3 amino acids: CASSKGLWRSSGGIEQFF. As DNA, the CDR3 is TGTGCCAGCAGCAAGGGCCTCTGGCGGAGTAGCGGGGGGATTGAGCAGTTCTTC.

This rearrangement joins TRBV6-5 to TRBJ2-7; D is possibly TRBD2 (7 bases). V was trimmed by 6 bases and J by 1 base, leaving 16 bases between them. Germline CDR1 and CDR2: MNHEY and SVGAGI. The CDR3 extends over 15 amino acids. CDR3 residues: CASSQFRGGSYEQYF. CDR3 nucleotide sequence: TGTGCCAGCAGCCAATTTAGGGGGGGATCCTACGAGCAGTACTTC.

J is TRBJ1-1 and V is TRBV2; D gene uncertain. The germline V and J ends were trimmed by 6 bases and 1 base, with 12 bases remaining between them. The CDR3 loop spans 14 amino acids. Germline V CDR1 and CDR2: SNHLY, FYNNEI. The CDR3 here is CASSKEGGNTEAFF. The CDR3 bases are TGTGCCAGCAGCAAAGAAGGAGGGAACACTGAAGCTTTCTTT.

The CDR3 nucleotides read TGCGCCAGCAGTTGGACAGGGGGTTGGGAAAAACTGTTTTTT. It yields the protein CASSWTGGWEKLFF. This chain connects TRBV23-1 to TRBJ1-4; TRBD1 agrees at 10 bases. TRBV23-1 is assigned to the ORF class and has an uncertain function. The junction had 5 bases not matched to a gene; V was cut back by 5 bases and J by 8 bases. CDR3 length equals 14 residues.

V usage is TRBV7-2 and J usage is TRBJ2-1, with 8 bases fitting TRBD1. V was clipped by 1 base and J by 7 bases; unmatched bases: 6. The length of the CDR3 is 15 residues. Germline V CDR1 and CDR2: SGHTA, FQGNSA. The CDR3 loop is CASSLDRDRKNEQFF. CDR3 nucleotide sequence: TGTGCCAGCAGCTTAGACCGGGACAGGAAGAATGAGCAGTTCTTC.

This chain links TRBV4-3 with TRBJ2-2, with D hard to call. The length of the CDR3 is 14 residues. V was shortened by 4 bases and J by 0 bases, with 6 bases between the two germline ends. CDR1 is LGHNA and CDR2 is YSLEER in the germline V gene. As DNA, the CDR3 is TGCGCCAGCAGCCTTGACTCGAACACCGGGGAGCTGTTTTTT. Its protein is CASSLDSNTGELFF.

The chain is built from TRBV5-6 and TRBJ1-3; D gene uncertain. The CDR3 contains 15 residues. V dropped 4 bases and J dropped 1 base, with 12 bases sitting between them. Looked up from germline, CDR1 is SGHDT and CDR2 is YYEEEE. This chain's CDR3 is CASSQMTPSGNTIYF. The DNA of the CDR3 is TGTGCCAGCAGCCAAATGACACCGTCTGGAAACACCATATATTTT. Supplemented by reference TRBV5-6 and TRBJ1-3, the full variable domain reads DAGVTQSPTHLIKTRGQQVTLRCSPKSGHDTVSWYQQALGQGPQFIFQYYEEEERQRGNFPDRFSGHQFPNYSSELNVNALLLGDSALYLCASSQMTPSGNTIYFGEGSWLTVV.

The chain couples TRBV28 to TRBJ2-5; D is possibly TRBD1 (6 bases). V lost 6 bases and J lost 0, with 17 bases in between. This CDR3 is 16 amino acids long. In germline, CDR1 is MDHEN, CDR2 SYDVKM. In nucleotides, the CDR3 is TGTGCCAGCAGGAAACAGGGTAGGGGTCACCAAGAGACCCAGTACTTC. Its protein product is CASRKQGRGHQETQYF. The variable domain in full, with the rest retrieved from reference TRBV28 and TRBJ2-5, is DVKVTQSSRYLVKRTGEKVFLECVQDMDHENMFWYRQDPGLGLRLIYFSYDVKMKEKGDIPEGYSVSREKKERFSLILESASTNQTSMYLCASRKQGRGHQETQYFGPGTRLLVL.

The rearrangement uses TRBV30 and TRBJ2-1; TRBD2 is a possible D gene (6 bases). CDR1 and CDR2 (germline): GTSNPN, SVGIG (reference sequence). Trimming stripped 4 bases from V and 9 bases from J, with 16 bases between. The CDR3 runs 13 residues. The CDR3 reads CAWMYGPAGEQFF. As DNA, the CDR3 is TGTGCCTGGATGTACGGACCAGCGGGTGAGCAGTTCTTC.

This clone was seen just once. The CDR3: CASSPFAGDTGELFF. CDR3 bases: TGTGCCAGCTCACCATTTGCGGGAGACACCGGGGAGCTGTTTTTT. The rearrangement links TRBV18 to TRBJ2-2, with 7 bases lining up with TRBD2. The CDR3 spans 15 residues. V lost 2 bases, J lost 3 bases, and 3 bases stayed unmatched. CDR1 and CDR2 from the germline V gene are KGHSH and LQKENI.

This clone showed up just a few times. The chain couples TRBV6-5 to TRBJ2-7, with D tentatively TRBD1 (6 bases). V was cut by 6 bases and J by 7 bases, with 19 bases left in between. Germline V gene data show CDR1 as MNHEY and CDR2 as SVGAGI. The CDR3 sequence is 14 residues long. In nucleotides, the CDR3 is TGTGCCAGCAGCCGCCAGGGGCAGGTGGAGGAGCAGTACTTC. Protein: CASSRQGQVEEQYF.

This CDR3 is CASSLAQTANTEAFF. Here the CDR3 DNA reads TGCGCCAGCAGCTTGGCCCAGACAGCTAACACTGAAGCTTTCTTT. The genes are TRBV5-1 and TRBJ1-1; perhaps TRBD1 as D (5 bases). CDR3 size: 15 residues. V lost 0 bases and J lost 2, with 11 bases in between. Germline CDR1 and CDR2: SGHRS and YFSETQ.

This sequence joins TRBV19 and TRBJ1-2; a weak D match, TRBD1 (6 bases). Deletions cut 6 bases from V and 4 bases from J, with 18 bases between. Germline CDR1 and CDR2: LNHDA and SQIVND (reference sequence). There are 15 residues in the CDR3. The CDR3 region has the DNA TGTGCCAGTAGCCCGAGGGGGGGCGAGCGCTATGGCTACACCTTC. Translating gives CASSPRGGERYGYTF.

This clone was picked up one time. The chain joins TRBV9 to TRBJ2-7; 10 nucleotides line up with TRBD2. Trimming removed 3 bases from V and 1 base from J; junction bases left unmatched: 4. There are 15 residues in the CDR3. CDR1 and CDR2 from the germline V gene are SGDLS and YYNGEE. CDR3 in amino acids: CASSALAGVSYEQYF. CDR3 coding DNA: TGTGCCAGCAGCGCCCTAGCGGGAGTTTCCTACGAGCAGTACTTC.

CDR3 in DNA: TGTGCCAGCAGTTATAACTATGGCTACACCTTC. Its translation is CASSYNYGYTF. The chain combines TRBV7-9 with TRBJ1-2; D uncertain. Trimming took off 6 bases at V and 1 base at J, with 3 bases between the two ends. The CDR3 spans 11 residues. CDR1 and CDR2 (germline): SEHNR, FQNEAQ (reference sequence).